This TCR beta chain was captured by sequencing in a study of technical replicates of blood from a few donors. Using immunoSEQ multiplex PCR, the repertoire was profiled, and TCRdb retains in-frame clones only, with some absent. The data contain about 14,000 clones, approximately 88% of them singletons. The CDR3 is made up of 14 amino acids. Trimming at V came to 6 bases and at J to 2 bases, leaving 6 bases not matched to a gene. CDR1 and CDR2 from the germline V gene are MDHEN and SYDVKM. The V call is TRBV28, the J call TRBJ2-5; 7 bases align to TRBD2. The sample consisted of PBMCs. The clonotype comes from a human donor in good health. CDR3 protein: CASSLGGVQETQYF. CDR3 coding DNA: TGTGCCAGCAGCCTGGGGGGGGTACAAGAGACCCAGTACTTC.